A selection of T cell receptor beta chains follows, all from one sample in a study of technical replicates of blood from several donors. Repertoires were generated with immunoSEQ multiplex PCR, while TCRdb's copy carries only in-frame clones and drops some. The repertoire holds approximately 51,000 clones, 80% to 95% seen once, with less than 4.5% in the top ten. Sequenced sample: PBMCs. Receptors originate from a human donor in good health. Some clones in this sample may be carry-over from other donors' samples. The CDR3 runs from the conserved cysteine through the conserved F or W. The D gene is left open where the match is weak. The listing skips clone size in some rows; elsewhere it reads once, few, many or a size class.

j_gene,v_gene,abundance,d_gene,CDR3nt,CDR3aa
TRBJ2-3,TRBV5-1,.,TRBD2,TGCGCCAGCAGCTTGGACGGGCTAGCGGGGTTCACAGATACGCAGTATTTT,CASSLDGLAGFTDTQYF
TRBJ1-1,TRBV6-1,.,TRBD1,TGTGCCAGGGGGATAACCAGGGGGCTTGAAGCTTTCTTT,CARGITRGLEAFF
TRBJ1-3,TRBV27,.,TRBD1,TGTGCCAGCAGGACAGGGCCCTCTGGAAACACCATATATTTT,CASRTGPSGNTIYF
TRBJ1-1,TRBV7-2,.,.,TGTGCCAGCAGCTTATTGGGCGCCGGGAAGAACACTGAAGCTTTCTTT,CASSLLGAGKNTEAFF
TRBJ2-5,TRBV5-1,.,TRBD2,TGCGCCAGCAGCGCGGGACTACTTAGGGAGACCCAGTACTTC,CASSAGLLRETQYF
TRBJ1-4,TRBV4-2,once,TRBD1,TGTGCCAGCAGCTGGGGACAGGGGGAACAAAATGAAAAACTGTTTTTT,CASSWGQGEQNEKLFF
TRBJ1-1,TRBV7-3,.,TRBD1,TGTGCCAGCAGCTACAGGGGCATGAACACTGAAGCTTTCTTT,CASSYRGMNTEAFF
TRBJ2-1,TRBV6-5,.,TRBD2,TGTGCCAGCAGAAGACTAGCGGAGGAGCAGTTCTTC,CASRRLAEEQFF
TRBJ1-1,TRBV7-3,once,.,TGTGCCAGCAGCTTAATAGCTGGACAGCAAGCTTTCTTT,CASSLIAGQQAFF
TRBJ1-4,TRBV18,.,.,TGTGCCAGCTCACGTTCGAGGGCGGAAGGAGAAAAACTGTTTTTT,CASSRSRAEGEKLFF
TRBJ1-4,TRBV2,.,.,TGTGCCAGCGGTCTGAGGGCAGAAAAACTGTTTTTT,CASGLRAEKLFF
TRBJ2-7,TRBV2,.,.,TGTGCCAGCAACATAGCGGAAAGCTCCTACGAGCAGTACTTC,CASNIAESSYEQYF
TRBJ1-2,TRBV27,.,TRBD1,TGTGCCAGCAGTTGGAGACAGGGAAGAAACTATGGCTACACCTTC,CASSWRQGRNYGYTF
TRBJ2-2,TRBV4-1,few,.,TGCGCCAGCAGCCGCGACAGTAACACCGGGGAGCTGTTTTTT,CASSRDSNTGELFF
TRBJ2-7,TRBV4-3,.,TRBD1,TGCGCCAGCAGCCCTGACAGGGTAGGCGAGCAGTACTTC,CASSPDRVGEQYF
TRBJ2-2,TRBV9,.,TRBD1,TGTGCCAGCAGCGCGGGACAGGGTGACGGGGAGCTGTTTTTT,CASSAGQGDGELFF
TRBJ2-1,TRBV7-8,.,TRBD2,TGTGCCAGCAGCTTAGCGCCCTCGGGACTAGCGTCTAATGAGCAGTTCTTC,CASSLAPSGLASNEQFF
TRBJ2-1,TRBV18,.,.,TGTGCCAGCTCACCAGGGGGCTATGAGCAGTTCTTC,CASSPGGYEQFF
TRBJ2-2,TRBV4-1,.,TRBD1,TGCGCCAGCAGCCCCGGGACAGGTTATACCGGGGAGCTGTTTTTT,CASSPGTGYTGELFF
TRBJ2-3,TRBV27,.,.,TGTGCCAGCAGTTTATACGGTAGCACAGATACGCAGTATTTT,CASSLYGSTDTQYF
TRBJ1-2,TRBV19,.,.,TGTGCCAGTAGGGCCCTGGGGGACTACTATGGCTACACCTTC,CASRALGDYYGYTF
TRBJ2-3,TRBV2,once,TRBD2,TGTGCCAGCCCCGGGACTAACACAGATACGCAGTATTTT,CASPGTNTDTQYF
TRBJ2-3,TRBV7-9,.,TRBD1,TGTGCCAGCAGCTTACAGGGTACAGGGGGAGAAGATACGCAGTATTTT,CASSLQGTGGEDTQYF
TRBJ2-5,TRBV5-6,.,.,TGTGCCAGCAGCTTGTATTCGTCTCCTCAGTACCAAGAGACCCAGTACTTC,CASSLYSSPQYQETQYF
TRBJ1-5,TRBV19,.,TRBD1,TGTGCCAGCCACCCGGGACAGGGAACCCATCAGCCCCAGCATTTT,CASHPGQGTHQPQHF
TRBJ2-7,TRBV18,.,TRBD2,TGTGCCAGCTCACCAGGGGAGGGCTCCTACGAGCAGTACTTC,CASSPGEGSYEQYF
TRBJ1-2,TRBV12-2,.,.,TGTGCAAGTCGCTCCGGACAGGGAAGGGCGTTCTATGGCTACACCTTC,CASRSGQGRAFYGYTF
TRBJ1-3,TRBV30,.,.,TGTGCCTGGAGTGCACTAGGAAACACCATATATTTT,CAWSALGNTIYF
TRBJ2-7,TRBV7-9,.,.,TGTGCCAGCAGCTTAAGCTCCGAGCAGTACTTC,CASSLSSEQYF
TRBJ1-1,TRBV9,.,TRBD1,TGTGCCAGCAGCAAGGGACAGGAGAACACTGAAGCTTTCTTT,CASSKGQENTEAFF
TRBJ2-7,TRBV6-8,.,TRBD1,TGTGCCAGCAGTCCGGCGACAGGGACGTACGAGCAGTACTTC,CASSPATGTYEQYF
TRBJ2-7,TRBV7-2,few,.,TGTGCCAGCAGACGTAATGGACTTTACGAGCAGTACTTC,CASRRNGLYEQYF
TRBJ1-1,TRBV6-5,.,TRBD1,TGTGCCAGCACCAAGACAGGGGGCAGGAACACTGAAGCTTTCTTT,CASTKTGGRNTEAFF
TRBJ2-1,TRBV7-9,.,TRBD2,TGTGCCAGCAGCTTACTAGCGGGGGGGTCAAGTGAGCAGTTCTTC,CASSLLAGGSSEQFF
TRBJ1-2,TRBV19,.,TRBD1,TGTGCCAGTAGGACAAGACAGGGACCCTTAGGTGGTGGCTACACCTTC,CASRTRQGPLGGGYTF
TRBJ2-7,TRBV7-8,.,TRBD1,TGTGCCAGCAGCCCGGACAGGGTTCGCGAGCAGTACTTC,CASSPDRVREQYF
TRBJ2-1,TRBV7-9,once,.,TGTGCCAGCAGCCCTGATGGAGGCCGCTCCTACAATGAGCAGTTCTTC,CASSPDGGRSYNEQFF
TRBJ2-1,TRBV4-3,.,TRBD1,TGCGCCAGCAGCCAAGATCAATGGACAGGCAAGGCCGAGCAGTTCTTC,CASSQDQWTGKAEQFF